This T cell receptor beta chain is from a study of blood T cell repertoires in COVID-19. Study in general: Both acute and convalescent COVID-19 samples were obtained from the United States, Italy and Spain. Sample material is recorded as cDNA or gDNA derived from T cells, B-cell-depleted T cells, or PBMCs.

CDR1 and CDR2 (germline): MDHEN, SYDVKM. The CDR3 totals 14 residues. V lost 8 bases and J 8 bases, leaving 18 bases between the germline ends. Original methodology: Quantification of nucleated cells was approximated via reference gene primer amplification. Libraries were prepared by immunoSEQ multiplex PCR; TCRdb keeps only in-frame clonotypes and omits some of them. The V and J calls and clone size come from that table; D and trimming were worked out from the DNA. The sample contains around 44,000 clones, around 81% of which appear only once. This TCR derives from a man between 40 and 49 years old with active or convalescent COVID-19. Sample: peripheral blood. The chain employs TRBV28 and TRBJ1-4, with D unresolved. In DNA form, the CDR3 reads TGTGCCAGCGCTGAGACAAACGCAAGGGAAAAACTGTTTTTT. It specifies CASAETNAREKLFF.